This T cell receptor beta chain was profiled in a study of shared clonotypes between healthy human individuals. Study results and caveats: Clonotypes which were not shared had lower generation probabilities than clonotypes that all four donors shared. Only blood samples were collected, and tissue repertoires likely differ.

As defined, naive CD8 cells were CD45RO-negative and positively selected for CCR7, with terminally differentiated effector memory CD45RA+ cells excluded. Libraries were prepared by immunoSEQ multiplex PCR; TCRdb keeps only in-frame clonotypes and omits some of them. The profile shows roughly 850,000 clones, about 97% of them singletons. The CDR3 length is 16 residues. Germline V gene data show CDR1 as KGHSH and CDR2 as LQKENI. The trim removed 4 bases at V and 3 bases at J, leaving 8 bases unmatched. A word on this clone: What it recognizes is unknown.

This TCR came from a man aged 25 to 40 in good health. The V and J genes are TRBV18 and TRBJ2-2; 7 bases agree with TRBD1. Material for sequencing was naive CD8+ T cells sorted from blood. CDR3 loop: CASSLRQGGDTGELFF. Here the CDR3 DNA reads TGTGCCAGCTCACTTCGCCAAGGGGGCGACACCGGGGAGCTGTTTTTT.